This T cell receptor beta chain comes out of a study of blood T cell repertoires in COVID-19. Study information: The analysed material was cDNA or gDNA that came from T cells, B-cell-depleted T cells, or PBMCs.

V gave up 6 bases and J gave up 4 bases; unmatched junction bases: 5. This CDR3 spans 13 amino acids. The table came from immunoSEQ multiplex PCR; TCRdb's copy has only in-frame clones and leaves some out. The table records 150,000 to 200,000 clones, about 82% of them present only once. V gene TRBV12-3 or TRBV12-4 combines with J gene TRBJ1-2, with TRBD1 matching over 7 bases. The sequenced sample consisted of PBMCs or T cells enriched from blood (not recorded which). The sequence was collected from a woman aged 30 to 39 who had recovered from COVID-19. CDR3 coding DNA: TGTGCCAGCAGCCCGGGACAGTTCTATGGCTACACCTTC. Encoded protein: CASSPGQFYGYTF.